This T cell receptor (beta chain) was identified during a study of PD-1 blockade in classical Hodgkin lymphoma. For the study at large: Every 2 weeks, patients had 3 mg/kg nivolumab intravenously. Findings and caveats of the study: Before treatment, TCR diversity in newly diagnosed patients was reportedly lower than in healthy donors. Individuals who commenced nivolumab within less than 1 year of ASCT were excluded. Whatever underlies the repertoire differences (possibly disease activity or prior therapy) remains undefined.

Using immunoSEQ multiplex PCR, the repertoire was profiled, and TCRdb retains in-frame clones only, with some absent. The sample records 130,000 to 150,000 clones, around 84% being singletons. The CDR3 is made up of 14 amino acids. Germline V gene sequence: CDR1 SGHDT, CDR2 YYEEEE. With V trimmed by 0 bases and J by 6 bases, 2 bases remained unmatched. In every patient, relapse followed autologous stem cell transplantation, while exposure to brentuximab vedotin differed. By sample share, this clone is medium-sized. What it recognizes is unknown. The sequencing used peripheral blood mononuclear cells (PBMCs), collected before the second cycle of nivolumab. The receptor was derived from a human donor with classical Hodgkin lymphoma. V usage is TRBV5-6 and J usage is TRBJ2-1, with TRBD2 identical over 8 bases. The CDR3 spells CASSLVGTSNEQFF. The CDR3 nucleotides are TGTGCCAGCAGCTTGGTAGGGACTAGCAATGAGCAGTTCTTC.